The rows below give T cell receptor beta chains drawn from one sample of a study of T cell changes during pregnancy in multiple sclerosis. Method: immunoSEQ multiplex PCR; TCRdb's copy keeps in-frame clones and lacks some. The sample records about 70,000 clones, approximately 94% being singletons. Sequencing was performed on peripheral blood, taken in the third trimester of pregnancy. These receptors were obtained from a female donor with multiple sclerosis, enrolled in a pregnancy study. Each CDR3 is given with its conserved first and last residue. D genes are given only for firm matches. Only part of the rows carry a size: once, few, many, or a class if the clone is expanded.

>TRBV6-5|TRBJ1-5|.|.
TGTGCCAGCAGACTCGACAGGTATAGCAATCAGCCCCAGCATTTT
CASRLDRYSNQPQHF
>TRBV30|TRBJ2-3|TRBD2|.
TGTGCCTGGAGTAGCGGGGTGGGAGATACGCAGTATTTT
CAWSSGVGDTQYF
>TRBV19|TRBJ1-1|.|.
TGTGCCAGTAATCCGGGACAAGGCCCTGAAGCTTTCTTT
CASNPGQGPEAFF
>TRBV11-1|TRBJ1-1|TRBD1|.
TGTGCCAGCAACATAGGGGGCAGGTACACTGAAGCTTTCTTT
CASNIGGRYTEAFF
>TRBV9|TRBJ2-2|.|.
TGTGCCAGCAGGGCTAACAGGGTAGGGGACACCGGGGAGCTGTTTTTT
CASRANRVGDTGELFF
>TRBV19|TRBJ1-1|TRBD1|.
TGTGCCAGTAGTACCCGACTCCCGGGACAGGTGACGAACACTGAAGCTTTCTTT
CASSTRLPGQVTNTEAFF
>TRBV7-2|TRBJ2-5|TRBD2|once
TGTGCCAGCAGACCGCCGGGACTAGCGGGACAAGAGACCCAGTACTTC
CASRPPGLAGQETQYF
>TRBV5-4|TRBJ1-2|TRBD1|.
TGTGCCAGCACCCCAGGGGGGCGGTCAAAAGGCTACACCTTC
CASTPGGRSKGYTF
>TRBV19|TRBJ2-7|TRBD1|.
TGTGCCAGTAGTATAGGCGCAGGGGGCTCCTACGAGCAGTACTTC
CASSIGAGGSYEQYF
>TRBV19|TRBJ1-1|.|.
TGTGCCAGTAGTATGCGAGAGGTGGGTGAAGCTTTCTTT
CASSMREVGEAFF
>TRBV7-2|TRBJ2-3|TRBD2|.
TGTGCCAGCACCCCCCGAGGGACTAGCGGGATTACTAGCACAGATACGCAGTATTTT
CASTPRGTSGITSTDTQYF
>TRBV7-9|TRBJ2-1|TRBD2|.
TGTGCCAGCAGCCGGACTAGCGGGGGGAATGAGCAGTTCTTC
CASSRTSGGNEQFF
>TRBV25-1|TRBJ2-7|.|.
TGTGCCAGCAGTAAACAGGGCTTTGACCACGAGCAGTACTTC
CASSKQGFDHEQYF
>TRBV10-2|TRBJ2-3|TRBD2|.
TGCGCCAGCAGTGAGTGGGGGCTAGCGGGGACCACTAGCACAGATACGCAGTATTTT
CASSEWGLAGTTSTDTQYF
>TRBV19|TRBJ2-4|.|.
TGTGCCAGTACCACCATCCGGGACAGGGGTGCTAGCGGGGGACCAAACATTCAGTACTTC
CASTTIRDRGASGGPNIQYF
>TRBV19|TRBJ1-1|.|once
TGTGCCAGCAACCGCCGGGGGGCCCTAATGAACACTGAAGCTTTCTTT
CASNRRGALMNTEAFF
>TRBV5-3|TRBJ2-7|.|.
TGTGCCAGAAGCTTCGGACAGCTCCACCTCTACGAGCAGTACTTC
CARSFGQLHLYEQYF
>TRBV11-1|TRBJ1-2|.|.
TGTGCCAGCAGCCAAACAGTTTATGGCTACACCTTC
CASSQTVYGYTF
>TRBV11-2|TRBJ2-2|TRBD1|.
TGTGCCAGCAGCTTAGGGGACAGGGGGTGGGCCGGGGAGCTGTTTTTT
CASSLGDRGWAGELFF
>TRBV11-2|TRBJ2-3|.|.
TGTGCCAGCGGACTACTCAGCACAGATACGCAGTATTTT
CASGLLSTDTQYF
>TRBV6-4|TRBJ1-2|.|.
TGTGCCAGCAGTGACGACACCTATGGCTACACCTTC
CASSDDTYGYTF
>TRBV7-2|TRBJ2-3|TRBD2|.
TGTGCCAGCAGCACCGGCGGAGCGGGGGTTGGTCCAGATACGCAGTATTTT
CASSTGGAGVGPDTQYF
>TRBV27|TRBJ1-6|.|.
TGTGCCAGCAGTTTCGCAGGGACCTATAATTCACCCCTCCACTTT
CASSFAGTYNSPLHF
>TRBV19|TRBJ2-1|TRBD2|.
TGTGCCAGTAGTAGTTCCGGGACTAGCGTATACAATGAGCAGTTCTTC
CASSSSGTSVYNEQFF
>TRBV5-5|TRBJ2-7|TRBD1|once
TGTGCCAGCAGCTTGGGGTTTTGGACAGGCTCCTACGAGCAGTACTTC
CASSLGFWTGSYEQYF
>TRBV6-1|TRBJ2-1|.|.
TGTGCCAGCAGTGAAGCGGGGGGCTCCTACAATGAGCAGTTCTTC
CASSEAGGSYNEQFF
>TRBV4-2|TRBJ2-1|TRBD2|.
TGTGCCAGCAGCCAAGGCACAAGCGGGGGGTCCAATGAGCAGTTCTTC
CASSQGTSGGSNEQFF
>TRBV7-2|TRBJ2-7|TRBD1|.
TGTGCCAGCAGCATGGACAGGGTCTCCTACGAGCAGTACTTC
CASSMDRVSYEQYF
>TRBV13|TRBJ2-1|TRBD1|.
TGTGCCAGCAGCTCGAGGGGGCTCTATGAGCAGTTCTTC
CASSSRGLYEQFF
>TRBV5-4|TRBJ1-6|TRBD1|.
TGTGCCAGCAGCCCCGACAGGGGGCATTCACCCCTCCACTTT
CASSPDRGHSPLHF
>TRBV18|TRBJ2-7|TRBD2|.
TGTGCCAGCTCACCAGGGGGGACTACCTCCTACGAGCAGTACTTC
CASSPGGTTSYEQYF
>TRBV15|TRBJ1-5|.|.
TGTGCCACCTCTATCGGGGGGGAGAGCAATCAGCCCCAGCATTTT
CATSIGGESNQPQHF
>TRBV4-3|TRBJ1-4|.|.
TGCGCCAGCAGCCAAATGGCGGGCAGCCTTAATGAAAAACTGTTTTTT
CASSQMAGSLNEKLFF
>TRBV11-3|TRBJ2-1|TRBD1|.
TGTGCCAGCAGCGGCTCCACGACAGGGGGCCGAGACGGTGAGCAGTTCTTC
CASSGSTTGGRDGEQFF
>TRBV7-3|TRBJ2-3|.|once
TGTGCCAGCAGCTCGCTGGGGGGGCGAGATACGCAGTATTTT
CASSSLGGRDTQYF
>TRBV7-2|TRBJ2-1|TRBD1|.
TGTGCCAGCAGCCGAGGGGACAGGTCTTACAATGAGCAGTTCTTC
CASSRGDRSYNEQFF
>TRBV7-8|TRBJ2-2|TRBD2|.
TGTGCCAGCAGCTCAATCACCCCGGGGGGGCACACCGGGGAGCTGTTTTTT
CASSSITPGGHTGELFF
>TRBV27|TRBJ1-4|.|.
TGTGCCAGCAGTTGGAGCCCAACTAATGAAAAACTGTTTTTT
CASSWSPTNEKLFF
>TRBV6-5|TRBJ2-7|.|once
TGTGCCAGCAGTTTCCTAGGGGGCGAGCAGTACTTC
CASSFLGGEQYF
>TRBV5-6|TRBJ2-5|TRBD2|.
TGTGCCAGCAGCGGAACTAGCGGGGGGGCCTTGGCGCTAAAGACCCAGTACTTC
CASSGTSGGALALKTQYF
>TRBV7-2|TRBJ2-2|.|.
TGTGCCAGCAGCTTAGGGGGGCTGGCCGGGGAGCTGTTTTTT
CASSLGGLAGELFF
>TRBV2|TRBJ2-5|TRBD2|.
TGTGCCAGCAAGCGAGGACTAGCGGGGGGGCAAGAGACCCAGTACTTC
CASKRGLAGGQETQYF
>TRBV2|TRBJ1-5|TRBD1|.
TGTGCCAGCAGGGGGGACAGTAGCAATCAGCCCCAGCATTTT
CASRGDSSNQPQHF
>TRBV7-9|TRBJ1-2|.|.
TGTGCCAGCAGCTCGACACAGGGTCGCTATGGCTACACCTTC
CASSSTQGRYGYTF
>TRBV19|TRBJ1-2|TRBD1|.
TGTGCCAGTAGTACACGCGACAGGGGTGGCTACACCTTC
CASSTRDRGGYTF
>TRBV4-1|TRBJ1-2|.|.
TGCGCCAGCAGCCCTCCCCGAACAGCAATCTATGGCTACACCTTC
CASSPPRTAIYGYTF
>TRBV11-1|TRBJ1-3|.|.
TGTGCCAGCAGCCCAGGACAGAGCTCTGGAAACACCATATATTTT
CASSPGQSSGNTIYF
>TRBV7-2|TRBJ1-2|.|.
TGTGCCAGCACCCTAGTCCCCGGGACACTCGCCTATGGCTACACCTTC
CASTLVPGTLAYGYTF
>TRBV10-3|TRBJ1-1|.|.
TGTGCCATCGGGAGGAATTGGGGTAACACTGAAGCTTTCTTT
CAIGRNWGNTEAFF
>TRBV11-3|TRBJ2-5|TRBD2|.
TGTGCCAGCAGCCGAGGGACTAGCGAGGGAGAGACCCAGTACTTC
CASSRGTSEGETQYF
>TRBV7-6|TRBJ2-1|.|.
TGTGCCAGCAGCTTAAGTCGGGGAAACAGCGAAAGCTCCTACAATGAGCAGTTCTTC
CASSLSRGNSESSYNEQFF